This TCR beta chain was sequenced during a study of human T cells and chemical hapten exposure. As to time point: pre-sensitization, week 0. Treatment here: therapeutic diphenylcyclopropenone sensitization with weekly scalp DPC. This CDR3 has 14 residues. V shed 4 bases and J 2 bases; nucleotides not matched to a gene: 5. Germline V gene lookup returns CDR1 SQVTM and CDR2 ANQGSEA. Each CDR3 protein gets one entry after TCRdb re-called the RACE reads with MiXCR. Among more than 250,000 distinct CDR3 sequences listed, approximately 8.6% were seen once. Sequencing used whole blood, obtained in connection with sensitization to the hapten diphenylcyclopropenone (DPC). V usage is TRBV29-1 and J usage is TRBJ2-7; TRBD2 aligns across 10 bases. The receptor comes from a woman aged 40 to 49 with alopecia areata. Some clones in this sample may be carry-over from other donors' samples. Here the CDR3 reads CSVAAGGPPYEQYF. The CDR3 DNA reads TGCAGCGTTGCAGCGGGAGGGCCGCCCTACGAGCAGTACTTC.